This TCR beta chain was found in a study of tumor T cells in aggressive B-cell lymphoma. This clone occurred once. The repertoire was sequenced with immunoSEQ multiplex PCR; TCRdb's copy has only in-frame clones and lacks some. This sample carries 2,000 to 2,500 clones, approximately 83% of them seen once, and the ten largest clones take around 4.1%. V was shortened by 0 bases and J by 0 bases, with 12 bases between the two germline ends. The CDR3 runs 16 residues. CDR1 and CDR2 (germline): SGDLS, YYNGEE. The receptor was isolated from an adult with diffuse large B cell lymphoma. The source material was tumor tissue. The rearrangement joins TRBV9 to TRBJ2-5, with D perhaps matching TRBD2 (6 bases). CDR3 DNA: TGTGCCAGCAGCGTAGCTGTGCGGGGAGACCAAGAGACCCAGTACTTC. The encoded protein is CASSVAVRGDQETQYF. Complete variable domain (other parts from reference TRBV9 and TRBJ2-5): DSGVTQTPKHLITATGQRVTLRCSPRSGDLSVYWYQQSLDQGLQFLIQYYNGEERAKGNILERFSAQQFPDLHSELNLSSLELGDSALYFCASSVAVRGDQETQYFGPGTRLLVL.